This passage covers 27 T cell receptor beta chains from one sample sequenced in a study of blood T cell repertoires in COVID-19. TCRdb keeps only in-frame clones here, not all; method: immunoSEQ multiplex PCR. The repertoire holds 150,000 to 200,000 clones, with approximately 87% as singletons. The sample was peripheral blood. The receptors were gathered from a man aged 40-49 years with active or convalescent COVID-19.

J is TRBJ1-2 and V is TRBV24-1; 11 positions match TRBD1. The CDR3 is 17 amino acids. Germline CDR1 KGHDR, CDR2 SFDVKD. V was clipped by 4 bases and J by 8 bases; unmatched bases: 14. The CDR3 coding sequence is TGTGCCACCAGTGACTCAGGGACAGGGGGAATCGTAGGAGGCTACACCTTC. This translates into CATSDSGTGGIVGGYTF.

The gene calls are TRBV7-9 and TRBJ1-4; D might be TRBD1 (5 bases). V was trimmed by 1 base and J by 7 bases, leaving 7 bases between them. Germline V gives CDR1 SEHNR, CDR2 FQNEAQ (reference sequence). The CDR3 totals 13 residues. The CDR3 here is CASSLGRVEKLFF. The CDR3 DNA reads TGTGCCAGCAGCTTAGGCAGGGTTGAAAAACTGTTTTTT.

This chain links TRBV6-5 with TRBJ2-2; perhaps TRBD2 as D (7 bases). The CDR3 sequence is 13 residues long. The germline V gene has CDR1 MNHEY and CDR2 SVGAGI. The germline V and J ends were trimmed by 7 bases and 8 bases, with 14 bases remaining between them. The CDR3 DNA sequence: TGTGCCAGCACCCCCCGGGGGGCAGGGGAGCTGTTTTTT. It encodes CASTPRGAGELFF.

The chain is built from TRBV5-1 and TRBJ2-1, with 8 bases lining up with TRBD1. Germline V gives CDR1 SGHRS, CDR2 YFSETQ. V trimming: 4 bases; J trimming: 7 bases; junction bases outside the gene matches: 10. The CDR3 covers 15 residues. The CDR3 DNA is TGCGCCAGCAGCGGCGGGCAGGGGGCTATAAATGAGCAGTTCTTC. Encoded protein: CASSGGQGAINEQFF.

This chain links TRBV10-3 with TRBJ1-4; a possible D gene is TRBD1 (6 bases). Between the trimmed V and J ends, which lost 4 bases and 4 bases, there was a span of 10 bases. The germline V gene has CDR1 ENHRY and CDR2 SYGVKD. This CDR3 region has 14 residues. The DNA of the CDR3 is TGTGCCATCAGTGGGGCAGGGGTTAATGAAAAACTGTTTTTT. Translating gives CAISGAGVNEKLFF.

This clone was observed a single time. The V call is TRBV2, the J call TRBJ1-1, with 11 positions matching TRBD1. CDR3 length: 17 residues. Germline CDR1 and CDR2: SNHLY and FYNNEI. The V segment lost 4 bases and the J segment 0 bases; nucleotides outside the gene matches: 7. This chain's CDR3 is CASSGGQGASMNTEAFF. The CDR3 DNA is TGTGCCAGCAGTGGTGGACAGGGGGCTTCGATGAACACTGAAGCTTTCTTT.

The chain employs TRBV7-9 and TRBJ2-3; 12 bases fit TRBD2. This CDR3 has 16 residues. Losses at the gene ends were 5 bases for V and 7 bases for J; bases not matched to a gene: 10. Germline lookup yields CDR1 SEHNR and CDR2 FQNEAQ (reference sequence). CDR3: CASSRKGLAGKNTQYF. The CDR3 DNA is TGTGCCAGCAGCCGAAAGGGACTAGCGGGCAAGAATACGCAGTATTTT.

The rearrangement joins TRBV18 to TRBJ1-2; D is unresolved. CDR1 is KGHSH, CDR2 LQKENI, per germline. The CDR3 loop spans 13 amino acids. The ends were cut back, 2 bases at V and 7 bases at J, with 11 bases in the middle. The CDR3 region has the DNA TGTGCCAGCTCACCAGGAGCAGGAGGTGGCTACACCTTC. Its protein is CASSPGAGGGYTF.

The chain recombines TRBV4-2 with TRBJ2-2; a possible D gene is TRBD1 (6 bases). Trimming took off 4 bases at V and 0 bases at J, with 12 bases between the two ends. Germline V CDR1 and CDR2: LGHNA, YNFKEQ. The length of the CDR3 is 16 residues. The CDR3 nucleotides read TGTGCCAGCAGCCGCTCCCAGGGGTCGAACACCGGGGAGCTGTTTTTT. The encoded protein is CASSRSQGSNTGELFF.

In its sample, this clone was seen once. The chain joins TRBV30 to TRBJ2-5; perhaps TRBD1 as D (5 bases). Germline CDR1 reads GTSNPN; CDR2 reads SVGIG (reference sequence). V shed 5 bases and J shed 4 bases, with 8 bases lying between them. CDR3 length equals 11 residues. The CDR3: CAWDSLETQYF. DNA of the CDR3: TGTGCCTGGGACAGTTTAGAGACCCAGTACTTC.

This sequence joins TRBV30 and TRBJ1-2; the D gene is possibly TRBD1 (6 bases). This CDR3 contains 14 residues. Germline CDR1 and CDR2: GTSNPN and SVGIG (reference sequence). V shed 4 bases and J shed 1 base, with 13 bases lying between them. CDR3 nucleotides: TGTGCCTGGAATAAGGCAGGGGTTAACTATGGCTACACCTTC. Protein: CAWNKAGVNYGYTF.

V usage is TRBV6-2 or TRBV6-3 and J usage is TRBJ2-2; 10 positions agree with TRBD1. Trimming cost V 5 bases and J 6 bases; bases outside gene matches: 21. Germline-derived CDR1 and CDR2 are MNHEY and SVGEGT. The CDR3 is 20 residues long. CDR3 in DNA: TGTGCCAGCAGTCTAACCGGGACAGGGGTATGGGTACTGGAGTCCGGGGAGCTGTTTTTT. This sequence encodes CASSLTGTGVWVLESGELFF.

The gene calls are TRBV3-1 (or the pseudogene TRBV3-2) and TRBJ2-3; weak D call: TRBD2 (6 bases). Germline-derived CDR1 and CDR2 are LGHDT and YNNKEL (reference sequence). CDR3 length equals 16 residues. V was shortened by 0 bases and J by 4 bases, with 14 bases between the two germline ends. The CDR3 is CASSQDWGVGPDTQYF. The DNA of the CDR3 is TGTGCCAGCAGCCAAGACTGGGGGGTCGGCCCAGATACGCAGTATTTT.

The table lists this clone with a few counts. The genes are TRBV7-9 and TRBJ2-1; TRBD1 aligns across 9 bases. V was pared by 6 bases and J by 8 bases, with 11 bases of the junction left unmatched. The CDR3 length is 15 residues. In germline, CDR1 is SEHNR, CDR2 FQNEAQ (reference sequence). The CDR3 sequence is CASSPIRDRAHEQFF. The CDR3 bases are TGTGCCAGCAGTCCCATTAGGGACAGGGCCCATGAGCAGTTCTTC.

The CDR3 sequence: CASSSLTWEDGESYEQYF. For the CDR3, the DNA is TGTGCCAGCAGCTCACTTACCTGGGAAGACGGGGAGTCCTACGAGCAGTACTTC. The genes are TRBV7-2 and TRBJ2-7, with D possibly TRBD2 on 5 matching bases. The CDR3 has 18 amino acids. CDR1 is SGHTA and CDR2 is FQGNSA in the germline V gene. Trimming pared 4 bases from V and 1 base from J, leaving 23 bases between.

There are a few counts of this clone. V usage is TRBV5-4 and J usage is TRBJ1-2; weak D call: TRBD1 (5 bases). The V end was cut by 1 base, the J end by 8 bases, with 12 bases between. The germline gives CDR1 SGHNT, CDR2 YYREEE (reference sequence). This CDR3 is 13 amino acids long. The CDR3, as DNA: TGTGCCAGCAGCTTGCAGGGTGTAGGAGGCTACACCTTC. This translates into CASSLQGVGGYTF.

The J gene is TRBJ2-1, the V gene TRBV15, with TRBD1 identical over 7 bases. Trimming cost V 5 bases and J 8 bases; bases outside gene matches: 15. CDR1 is LNHNV and CDR2 is YYDKDF in the germline V gene (reference sequence). This CDR3 spans 16 amino acids. The CDR3 sequence: CATSFLPGQPDHEQFF. The CDR3 bases are TGTGCCACCAGCTTTCTACCGGGACAGCCGGACCATGAGCAGTTCTTC.

This clone was seen a handful of times. The J gene is TRBJ1-1, the V gene TRBV3-1 (or the pseudogene TRBV3-2); TRBD1 might be the D (6 bases). The germline gives CDR1 LGHDT, CDR2 YNNKEL (reference sequence). The CDR3 has 14 amino acids. V lost 4 bases and J 4 bases, leaving 13 bases between the germline ends. CDR3 nucleotide sequence: TGTGCCAGCAGCCCGGGTTACAGGGTCACTGAAGCTTTCTTT. It encodes CASSPGYRVTEAFF.

The V gene is TRBV7-9, the J gene TRBJ1-6; D is perhaps TRBD1 (5 bases). Germline CDR1 reads SEHNR; CDR2 reads FQNEAQ (reference sequence). V lost 1 base and J 14 bases, leaving 9 bases between the germline ends. The CDR3 contains 12 residues. The CDR3, as DNA: TGTGCCAGCAGCTTAGATCGGGGGACCCTCCACTTT. This encodes CASSLDRGTLHF.

This clone was observed once. The chain links TRBV7-8 to TRBJ2-1; the D gene is possibly TRBD1 (6 bases). Germline V gene data show CDR1 as SGHVS and CDR2 as FQNEAQ. The CDR3 loop spans 14 amino acids. Trimming removed 5 bases from V and 8 bases from J, with 16 bases in between. The CDR3: CASSPQNRDDEQFF. The CDR3 region has the DNA TGTGCCAGCAGCCCACAGAACAGGGACGATGAGCAGTTCTTC.

This clone was observed a single time. The rearrangement uses TRBV4-2 and TRBJ2-7; D remains unclear. Trimming took off 2 bases at V and 0 bases at J, with 11 bases between the two ends. The V gene's germline CDR1 is LGHNA and CDR2 YNFKEQ. This CDR3 is 15 amino acids long. The CDR3 loop reads CASSQRQAPSYEQYF. The CDR3 DNA sequence: TGTGCCAGCAGCCAACGTCAGGCTCCCTCCTACGAGCAGTACTTC.

This clone has only a few counts. The chain employs TRBV30 and TRBJ1-2; D not certain. The germline CDR1 and CDR2 sequences are GTSNPN and SVGIG (reference sequence). V gave up 8 bases and J gave up 5 bases, with 15 bases separating them. This CDR3 has 12 residues. CDR3 coding DNA: TGTGCCCGAAGTCCAGGCGGGTATGGCTACACCTTC. It codes for CARSPGGYGYTF.

This rearrangement joins TRBV7-8 to TRBJ2-3, with 11 nucleotides matching TRBD2. From germline, CDR1 is SGHVS and CDR2 FQNEAQ. This CDR3 has 16 residues. Trimming at V came to 4 bases and at J to 2 bases, leaving 5 bases not matched to a gene. CDR3 sequence: CASSSLAGGYTDTQYF. For the CDR3, the DNA is TGTGCCAGCAGCTCCCTAGCGGGGGGATACACAGATACGCAGTATTTT.

The gene calls are TRBV7-6 and TRBJ1-4; 10 nucleotides align to TRBD1. Germline-derived CDR1 and CDR2 are SGHVS and FNYEAQ. The CDR3 length is 16 residues. V dropped 5 bases and J dropped 7; count of bases not matched to a gene: 10. CDR3 DNA sequence: TGTGCCAGCAGCCGGGACAGGGGTGCCCTATTTGAAAAACTGTTTTTT. Residues: CASSRDRGALFEKLFF.

The rearrangement links TRBV10-2 to TRBJ1-5, with TRBD1 matching 7 bases. V shed 5 bases and J 1 base; nucleotides not matched to a gene: 8. The CDR3 is 16 residues long. CDR1 and CDR2 (germline): WSHSY, SAAADI. CDR3 bases: TGCGCCAGCAGTACTGACAGGGTCGCCAGCAATCAGCCCCAGCATTTT. As protein: CASSTDRVASNQPQHF.

The chain is built from TRBV7-8 and TRBJ1-1; D possibly corresponds to TRBD1 (5 bases). Germline CDR1 SGHVS, CDR2 FQNEAQ. CDR3 size: 14 residues. V lost 5 bases and J 0 bases, leaving 10 bases between the germline ends. CDR3 sequence (DNA): TGTGCCAGCAGCGGTCGACAGTTGAACACTGAAGCTTTCTTT. This encodes CASSGRQLNTEAFF.

This chain connects TRBV15 to TRBJ2-1, with D perhaps matching TRBD2 (6 bases). The germline CDR1 and CDR2 sequences are LNHNV and YYDKDF (reference sequence). V gave up 2 bases and J gave up 6 bases, with 17 bases separating them. The CDR3 totals 16 residues. As DNA, the CDR3 is TGTGCCACCAGCAGATCGGGGCGGGGACCTCTCAATGAGCAGTTCTTC. It encodes CATSRSGRGPLNEQFF. The entire variable domain, with the rest obtained from reference TRBV15 and TRBJ2-1, is as follows: DAMVIQNPRYQVTQFGKPVTLSCSQTLNHNVMYWYQQKSSQAPKLLFHYYDKDFNNEADTPDNFQSRRPNTSFCFLDIRSPGLGDTAMYLCATSRSGRGPLNEQFFGPGTRLTVL.